A single T cell receptor beta chain is shown here with its context. Its antigen remains unknown. CDR1 is LGHNT and CDR2 is FRNRAP in the germline V gene. V dropped 6 bases and J dropped 5 bases, with 8 bases sitting between them. CDR3 size: 12 residues. Libraries were made from TCR beta cDNA, and they carried unique molecular identifiers. Starting from approximately 1 to 10 million T cells, the study yielded about half a million cDNA molecules. TCRdb passed the PCR reads through MiXCR, listing each CDR3 protein once. The sample contains 650,000 to 850,000 distinct CDR3 sequences, approximately 57% of which appear only once. The source of the sample is a study of post-analysis software for immune sequencing data. Overall study: The cohort encompassed relapsing-remitting, secondary progressive and progressive-relapsing multiple sclerosis disease courses.

Whole-study results and caveats: F measure grouped same-batch samples tightly together. Multiple sclerosis patients had significantly lower normalized Chao1 diversity than controls. There were roughly 5 TRBV segments more frequent in patients than controls, and TRBV5-6, TRBV5-1 and TRBV20-1 were among them.

This clonotype originated in a girl aged 5-17 years with multiple sclerosis. The sequenced material came from blood. The chain uses TRBV12-5 and TRBJ2-1; D ambiguous. The CDR3: CASGYQDNEQFF. DNA of the CDR3: TGTGCTAGTGGCTATCAAGACAATGAGCAGTTCTTC. Filled out from reference TRBV12-5 and TRBJ2-1, the complete variable domain reads DARVTQTPRHKVTEMGQEVTMRCQPILGHNTVFWYRQTMMQGLELLAYFRNRAPLDDSGMPKDRFSAEMPDATLATLKIQPSEPRDSAVYFCASGYQDNEQFFGPGTRLTVL.